One sample yielded the 2 T cell receptor beta chains listed below, sequenced in a study of identical twins. MiXCR, applied by TCRdb to the 5' RACE reads, yields one record per CDR3 protein. The sample yields 550,000 to 700,000 distinct CDR3 sequences, approximately 10% seen once. These data were also reused for a study on yellow fever vaccine responses in identical twins.

The sample comprised PBMCs. The receptors here all came from a woman under 30 in good health.

This clonotype was observed many times. The V call is TRBV20-1, the J call TRBJ2-1; 10 bases line up with TRBD2. V trimming: 6 bases; J trimming: 6 bases; junction bases outside the gene matches: 8. Germline-derived CDR1 and CDR2 are DFQATT and SNEGSKA (reference sequence). This CDR3 spans 14 amino acids. The CDR3 is CSASGAGGANEQFF. In DNA, the CDR3 is TGCAGTGCCAGCGGAGCGGGGGGGGCCAATGAGCAGTTCTTC.

This clonotype showed up just a few times. The rearrangement links TRBV27 to TRBJ2-1; D is ambiguous. Trimming removed 3 bases from V and 8 bases from J, with 14 bases in between. The CDR3 spans 14 residues. Germline assignment: CDR1 MNHEY and CDR2 SMNVEV (reference sequence). CDR3 protein: CASSFLPIPDEQFF. In DNA form, the CDR3 reads TGTGCCAGCAGTTTCCTACCTATCCCCGATGAGCAGTTCTTC.